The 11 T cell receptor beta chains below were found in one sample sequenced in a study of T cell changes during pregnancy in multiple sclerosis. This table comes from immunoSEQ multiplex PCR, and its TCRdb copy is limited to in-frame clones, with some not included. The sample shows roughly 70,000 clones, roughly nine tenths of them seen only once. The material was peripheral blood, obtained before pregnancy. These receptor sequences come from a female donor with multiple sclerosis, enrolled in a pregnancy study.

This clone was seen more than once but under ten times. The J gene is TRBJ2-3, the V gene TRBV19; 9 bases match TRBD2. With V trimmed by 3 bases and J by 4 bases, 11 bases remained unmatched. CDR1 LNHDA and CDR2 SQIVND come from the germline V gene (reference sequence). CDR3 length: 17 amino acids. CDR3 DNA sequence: TGTGCCAGTAGTATGAAGGCGGGGGGGCCGTGGGCAGATACGCAGTATTTT. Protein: CASSMKAGGPWADTQYF. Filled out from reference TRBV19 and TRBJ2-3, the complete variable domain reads DGGITQSPKYLFRKEGQNVTLSCEQNLNHDAMYWYRQDPGQGLRLIYYSQIVNDFQKGDIAEGYSVSREKKESFPLTVTSAQKNPTAFYLCASSMKAGGPWADTQYFGPGTRLTVL.

CDR3 residues: CASRPGGVVYGYTF. The CDR3, as DNA: TGTGCCAGCAGACCAGGGGGAGTCGTCTATGGCTACACCTTC. The chain uses TRBV6-1 and TRBJ1-2, with 7 bases lining up with TRBD1. V trimming: 6 bases; J trimming: 4 bases; junction bases outside the gene matches: 8. The germline CDR1 and CDR2 sequences are MNHNS and SASEGT. The CDR3 sequence is 14 residues long.

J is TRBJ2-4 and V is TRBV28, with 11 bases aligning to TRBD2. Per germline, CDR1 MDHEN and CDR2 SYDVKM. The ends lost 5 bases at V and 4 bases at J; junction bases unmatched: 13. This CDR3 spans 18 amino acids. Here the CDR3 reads CASSLGQRLAGRKNIQYF. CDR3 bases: TGTGCCAGCAGTCTAGGACAGCGACTAGCGGGGAGAAAAAACATTCAGTACTTC.

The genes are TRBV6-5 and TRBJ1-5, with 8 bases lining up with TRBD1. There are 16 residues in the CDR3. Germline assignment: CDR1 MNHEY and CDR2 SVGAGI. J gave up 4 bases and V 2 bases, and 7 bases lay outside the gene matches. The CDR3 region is CASSYTGTGGNQPQHF. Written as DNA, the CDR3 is TGTGCCAGCAGTTACACTGGCACAGGGGGTAATCAGCCCCAGCATTTT.

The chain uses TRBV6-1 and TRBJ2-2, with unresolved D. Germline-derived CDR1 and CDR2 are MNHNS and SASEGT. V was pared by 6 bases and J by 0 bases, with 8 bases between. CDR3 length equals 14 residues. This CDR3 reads CASRELANTGELFF. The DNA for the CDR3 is TGTGCCAGCAGGGAGTTGGCGAACACCGGGGAGCTGTTTTTT.

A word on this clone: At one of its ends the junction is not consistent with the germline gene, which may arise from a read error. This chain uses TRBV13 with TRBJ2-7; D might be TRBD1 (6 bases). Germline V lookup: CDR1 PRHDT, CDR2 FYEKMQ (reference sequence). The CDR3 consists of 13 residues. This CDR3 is CASNLGQNYEQYF. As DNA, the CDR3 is TGTGCCAGCAACTTAGGACAGAACTACGAGCAGTACTTC.

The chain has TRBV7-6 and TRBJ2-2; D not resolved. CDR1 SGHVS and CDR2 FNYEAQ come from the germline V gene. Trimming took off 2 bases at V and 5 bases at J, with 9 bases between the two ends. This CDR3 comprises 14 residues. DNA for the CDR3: TGTGCCAGCAGCTTATCCACAGCTACCGGGGAGCTGTTTTTT. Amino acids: CASSLSTATGELFF.

The CDR3 spells CASSPREGGNTEAFF. The CDR3 nucleotides read TGCGCCAGCAGCCCCAGGGAAGGGGGGAACACTGAAGCTTTCTTT. This chain joins TRBV5-1 and TRBJ1-1, with D perhaps TRBD1 (6 bases). Germline CDR1 reads SGHRS; CDR2 reads YFSETQ. The CDR3 has 15 residues. The ends were cut back, 4 bases at V and 1 base at J, with 14 bases in the middle.

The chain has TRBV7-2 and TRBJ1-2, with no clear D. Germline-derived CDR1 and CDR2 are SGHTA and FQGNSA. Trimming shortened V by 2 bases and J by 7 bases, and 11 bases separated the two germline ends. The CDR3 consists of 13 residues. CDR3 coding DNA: TGTGCCAGCAGCTTAAACAGCCCCCTTGGCTACACCTTC. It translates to CASSLNSPLGYTF. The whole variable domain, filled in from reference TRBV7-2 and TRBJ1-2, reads GAGVSQSPSNKVTEKGKDVELRCDPISGHTALYWYRQSLGQGLEFLIYFQGNSAPDKSGLPSDRFSAERTGGSVSTLTIQRTQQEDSAVYLCASSLNSPLGYTFGSGTRLTVV.

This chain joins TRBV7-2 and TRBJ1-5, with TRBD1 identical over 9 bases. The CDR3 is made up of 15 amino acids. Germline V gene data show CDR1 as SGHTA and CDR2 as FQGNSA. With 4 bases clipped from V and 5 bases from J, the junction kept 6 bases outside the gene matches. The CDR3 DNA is TGTGCCAGCAGCTCGGGGACAGGGAGTCATCAGCCCCAGCATTTT. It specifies CASSSGTGSHQPQHF. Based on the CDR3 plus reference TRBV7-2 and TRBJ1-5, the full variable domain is GAGVSQSPSNKVTEKGKDVELRCDPISGHTALYWYRQSLGQGLEFLIYFQGNSAPDKSGLPSDRFSAERTGGSVSTLTIQRTQQEDSAVYLCASSSGTGSHQPQHFGDGTRLSIL.

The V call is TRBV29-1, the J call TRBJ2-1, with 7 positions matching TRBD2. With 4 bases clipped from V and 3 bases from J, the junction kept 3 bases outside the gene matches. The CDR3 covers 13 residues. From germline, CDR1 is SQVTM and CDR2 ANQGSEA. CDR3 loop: CSVVRTSYNEQFF. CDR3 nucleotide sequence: TGCAGCGTTGTGAGGACTAGCTACAATGAGCAGTTCTTC.